Described below is a single T cell receptor (beta chain) sequence and its context. Antigen specificity is unknown. This sample is drawn from a study of human T cells and chemical hapten exposure. Overall study results and limits: DPC sensitization left the count of TCRs above 1 in 1000 unchanged.

Trimming at V came to 4 bases and at J to 7 bases, leaving 3 bases not matched to a gene. CDR3 length equals 13 residues. Germline V gives CDR1 MGHRA, CDR2 YSYEKL. TCRdb passed the RACE reads through MiXCR, listing each CDR3 protein once. The sample holds approximately 97,000 distinct CDR3 sequences, about 8.6% seen once. As to time point: healthy volunteer bleed at 2 weeks. RNA extraction used unfractionated whole blood as the source of total RNA. The chain uses TRBV4-1 and TRBJ2-1; TRBD2 matches 8 bases. Sequenced material: whole blood. The source is a female donor in good health. Some clones in this sample may be carry-over from other donors' samples. The DNA of the CDR3 is TGCGCCAGCAGCCGTAGCGGGATTAATGAGCAGTTCTTC. It yields the protein CASSRSGINEQFF.